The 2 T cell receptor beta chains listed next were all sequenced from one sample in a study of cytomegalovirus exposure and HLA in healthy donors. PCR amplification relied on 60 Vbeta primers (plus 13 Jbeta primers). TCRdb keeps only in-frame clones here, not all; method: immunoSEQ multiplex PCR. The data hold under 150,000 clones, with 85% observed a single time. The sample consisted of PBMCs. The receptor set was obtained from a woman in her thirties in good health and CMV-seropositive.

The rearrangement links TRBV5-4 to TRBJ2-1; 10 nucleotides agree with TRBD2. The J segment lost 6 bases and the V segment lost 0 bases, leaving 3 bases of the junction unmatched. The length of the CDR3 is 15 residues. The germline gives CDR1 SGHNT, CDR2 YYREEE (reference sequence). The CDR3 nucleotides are TGTGCCAGCAGCTTGGCTAGCGGGAGAAGCAATGAGCAGTTCTTC. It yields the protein CASSLASGRSNEQFF.

In DNA, the CDR3 is TGTGCCAGCAGCACGGACAGCAACACTGAAGCTTTCTTT. It specifies CASSTDSNTEAFF. The chain joins TRBV7-2 to TRBJ1-1, with D possibly TRBD1 on 6 matching bases. Trimming cost V 5 bases and J 2 bases, with 9 bases left between them. The CDR3 is made up of 13 amino acids. CDR1 is SGHTA and CDR2 is FQGNSA in the germline V gene.